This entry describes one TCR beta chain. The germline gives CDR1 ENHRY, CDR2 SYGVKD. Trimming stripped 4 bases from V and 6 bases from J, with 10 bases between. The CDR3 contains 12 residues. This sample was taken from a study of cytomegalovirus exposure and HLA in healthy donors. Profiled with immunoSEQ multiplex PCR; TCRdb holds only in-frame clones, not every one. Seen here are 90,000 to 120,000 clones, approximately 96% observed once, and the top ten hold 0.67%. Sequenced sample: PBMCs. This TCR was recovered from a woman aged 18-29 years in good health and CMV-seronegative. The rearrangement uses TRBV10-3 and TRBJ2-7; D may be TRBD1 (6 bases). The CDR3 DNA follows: TGTGCCATCAGTGTAACAGGGAGCGAGCAGTACTTC. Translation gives CAISVTGSEQYF.